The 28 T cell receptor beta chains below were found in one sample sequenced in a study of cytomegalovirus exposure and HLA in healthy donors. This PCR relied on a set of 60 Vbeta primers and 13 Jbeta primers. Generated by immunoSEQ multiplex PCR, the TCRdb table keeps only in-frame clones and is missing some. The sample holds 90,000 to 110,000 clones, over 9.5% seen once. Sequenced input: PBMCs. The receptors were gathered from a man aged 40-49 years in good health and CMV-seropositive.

This CDR3 reads CASSLNRETFNQPQHF. The DNA of the CDR3 is TGTGCCAGCAGCTTAAACAGGGAAACCTTCAATCAGCCCCAGCATTTT. The J gene is TRBJ1-5, the V gene TRBV5-8, with a tentative D call TRBD1 (6 bases). Germline V gene data show CDR1 as SGHTS and CDR2 as YDEGEE. The V and J ends lost 2 bases and 3 bases respectively, with 15 bases between them. This CDR3 region has 16 residues.

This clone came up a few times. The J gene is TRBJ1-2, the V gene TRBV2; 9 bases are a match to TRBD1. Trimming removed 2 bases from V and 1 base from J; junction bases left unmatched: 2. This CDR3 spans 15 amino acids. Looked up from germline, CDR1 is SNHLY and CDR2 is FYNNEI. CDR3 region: CASSERTGDNYGYTF. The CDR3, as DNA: TGTGCCAGCAGTGAAAGGACAGGGGATAACTATGGCTACACCTTC. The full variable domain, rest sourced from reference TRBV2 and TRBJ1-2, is EPEVTQTPSHQVTQMGQEVILRCVPISNHLYFYWYRQILGQKVEFLVSFYNNEISEKSEIFDDQFSVERPDGSNFTLKIRSTKLEDSAMYFCASSERTGDNYGYTFGSGTRLTVV.

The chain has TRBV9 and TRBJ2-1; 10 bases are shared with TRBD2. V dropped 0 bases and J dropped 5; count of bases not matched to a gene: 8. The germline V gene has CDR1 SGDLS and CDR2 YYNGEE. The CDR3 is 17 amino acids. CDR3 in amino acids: CASSVDTGLAAHNEQFF. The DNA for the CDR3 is TGTGCCAGCAGCGTAGATACAGGACTAGCGGCCCACAATGAGCAGTTCTTC.

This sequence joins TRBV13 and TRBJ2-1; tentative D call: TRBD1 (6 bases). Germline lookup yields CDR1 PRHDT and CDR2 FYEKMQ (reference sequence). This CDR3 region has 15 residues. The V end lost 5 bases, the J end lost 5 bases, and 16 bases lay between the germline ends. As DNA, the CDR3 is TGTGCCAGCAGCAAGGGGGACCCGCCTAACAATGAGCAGTTCTTC. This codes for CASSKGDPPNNEQFF.

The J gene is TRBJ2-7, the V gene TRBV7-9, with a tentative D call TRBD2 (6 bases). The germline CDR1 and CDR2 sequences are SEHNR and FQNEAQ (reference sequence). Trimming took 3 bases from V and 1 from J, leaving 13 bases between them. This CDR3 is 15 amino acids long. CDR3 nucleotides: TGTGCCAGCAGCTTTGAGGAGGGCCTATCCTACGAGCAGTACTTC. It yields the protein CASSFEEGLSYEQYF.

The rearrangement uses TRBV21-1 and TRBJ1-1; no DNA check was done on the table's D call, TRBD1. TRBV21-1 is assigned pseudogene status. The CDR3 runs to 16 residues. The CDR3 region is CASSRQGAAFGTEAFF. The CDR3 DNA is TGTGCCAGCAGTAGACAGGGGGCAGCTTTCGGCACTGAAGCTTTCTTT.

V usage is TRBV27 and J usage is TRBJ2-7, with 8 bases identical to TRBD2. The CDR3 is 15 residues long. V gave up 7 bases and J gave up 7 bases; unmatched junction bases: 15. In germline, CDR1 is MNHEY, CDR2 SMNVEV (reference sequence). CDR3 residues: CASTPRVAGPGEQYF. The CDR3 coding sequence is TGTGCCAGCACCCCGAGAGTAGCGGGGCCGGGTGAGCAGTACTTC.

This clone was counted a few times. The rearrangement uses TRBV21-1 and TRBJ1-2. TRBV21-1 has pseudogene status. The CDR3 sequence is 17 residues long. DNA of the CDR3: TGTGCCAGCAGCAAAGATCCCGGGTCCTCTAGACCCTATGGCTACACCTTC. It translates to CASSKDPGSSRPYGYTF.

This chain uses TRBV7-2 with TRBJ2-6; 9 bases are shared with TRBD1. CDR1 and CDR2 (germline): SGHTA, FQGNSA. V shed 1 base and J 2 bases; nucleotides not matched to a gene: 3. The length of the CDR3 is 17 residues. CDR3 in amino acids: CASSLDRGLPGANVLTF. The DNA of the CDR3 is TGTGCCAGCAGCTTAGACAGGGGGCTTCCTGGGGCCAACGTCCTGACTTTC.

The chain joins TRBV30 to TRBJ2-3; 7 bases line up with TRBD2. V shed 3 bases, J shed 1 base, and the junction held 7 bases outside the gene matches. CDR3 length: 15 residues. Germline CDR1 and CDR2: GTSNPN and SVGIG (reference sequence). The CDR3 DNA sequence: TGTGCCTGGAGGCGGCGGGAGTGGCGCACAGATACGCAGTATTTT. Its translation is CAWRRREWRTDTQYF.

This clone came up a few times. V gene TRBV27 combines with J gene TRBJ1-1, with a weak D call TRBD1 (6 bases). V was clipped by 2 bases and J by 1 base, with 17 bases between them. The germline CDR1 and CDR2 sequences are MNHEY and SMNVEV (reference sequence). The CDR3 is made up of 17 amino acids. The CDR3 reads CASSLGLSAGENTEAFF. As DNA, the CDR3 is TGTGCCAGCAGTTTAGGTCTTTCGGCAGGGGAGAACACTGAAGCTTTCTTT.

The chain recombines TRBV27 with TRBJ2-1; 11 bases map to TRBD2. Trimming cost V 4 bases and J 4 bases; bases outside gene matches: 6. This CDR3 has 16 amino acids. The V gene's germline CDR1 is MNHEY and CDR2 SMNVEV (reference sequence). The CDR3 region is CASSSGTSGYYNEQFF. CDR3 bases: TGTGCCAGCAGTTCCGGGACTAGCGGTTATTACAATGAGCAGTTCTTC.

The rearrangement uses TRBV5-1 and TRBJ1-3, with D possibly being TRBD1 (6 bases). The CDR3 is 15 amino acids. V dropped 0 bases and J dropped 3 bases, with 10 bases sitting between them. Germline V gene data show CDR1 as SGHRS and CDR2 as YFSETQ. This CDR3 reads CASSLDGQLGNTIYF. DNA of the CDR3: TGCGCCAGCAGCTTGGACGGACAGCTTGGAAACACCATATATTTT.

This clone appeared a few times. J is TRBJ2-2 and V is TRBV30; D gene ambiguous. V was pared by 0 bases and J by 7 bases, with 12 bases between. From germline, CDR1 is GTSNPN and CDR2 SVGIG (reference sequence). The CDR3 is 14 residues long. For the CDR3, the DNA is TGTGCCTGGAGTGTGTTCGGGTACGGCGGGGAGCTGTTTTTT. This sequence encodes CAWSVFGYGGELFF.

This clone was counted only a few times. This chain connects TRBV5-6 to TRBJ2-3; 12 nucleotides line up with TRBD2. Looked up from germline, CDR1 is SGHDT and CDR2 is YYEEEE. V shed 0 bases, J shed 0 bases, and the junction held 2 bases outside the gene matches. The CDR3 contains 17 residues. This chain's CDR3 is CASSLGTSGVSTDTQYF. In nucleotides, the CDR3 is TGTGCCAGCAGCTTGGGGACTAGCGGGGTTAGCACAGATACGCAGTATTTT.

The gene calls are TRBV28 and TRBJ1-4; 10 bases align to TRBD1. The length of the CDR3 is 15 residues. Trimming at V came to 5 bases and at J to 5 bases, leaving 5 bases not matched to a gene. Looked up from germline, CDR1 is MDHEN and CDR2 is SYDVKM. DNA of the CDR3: TGTGCCAGCAGTGCATCGGGACAGGGGAATGAAAAACTGTTTTTT. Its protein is CASSASGQGNEKLFF.

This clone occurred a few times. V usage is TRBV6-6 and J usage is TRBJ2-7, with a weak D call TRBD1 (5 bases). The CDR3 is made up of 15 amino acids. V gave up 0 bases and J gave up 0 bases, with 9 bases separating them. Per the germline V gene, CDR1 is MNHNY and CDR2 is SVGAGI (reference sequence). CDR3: CASSYSSGHSYEQYF. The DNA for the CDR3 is TGTGCCAGCAGTTACTCGTCCGGACACTCCTACGAGCAGTACTTC.

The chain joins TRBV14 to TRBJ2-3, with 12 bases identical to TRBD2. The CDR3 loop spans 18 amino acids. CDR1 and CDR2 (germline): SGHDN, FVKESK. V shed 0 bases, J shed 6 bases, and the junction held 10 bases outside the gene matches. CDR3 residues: CASSQEFRLAGVGDTQYF. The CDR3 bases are TGTGCCAGCAGCCAAGAATTCAGACTAGCGGGAGTCGGCGATACGCAGTATTTT.

The CDR3 here is CASSWPRGAKPQHF. CDR3 DNA: TGTGCCAGTAGTTGGCCTCGCGGGGCCAAGCCCCAGCATTTT. V gene TRBV19 combines with J gene TRBJ1-5, with D possibly matching TRBD1 (5 bases). Trimming left V 5 bases short and J 8 bases short, with 16 bases between. Per the germline V gene, CDR1 is LNHDA and CDR2 is SQIVND (reference sequence). This CDR3 spans 14 amino acids.

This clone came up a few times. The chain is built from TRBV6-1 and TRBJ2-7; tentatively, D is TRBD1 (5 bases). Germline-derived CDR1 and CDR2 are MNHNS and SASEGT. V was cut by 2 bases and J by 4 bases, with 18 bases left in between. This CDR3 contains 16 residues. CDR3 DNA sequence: TGTGCCAGCAGTGAACTAGAGCCCTCGCAGGGTTACGAGCAGTACTTC. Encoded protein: CASSELEPSQGYEQYF.

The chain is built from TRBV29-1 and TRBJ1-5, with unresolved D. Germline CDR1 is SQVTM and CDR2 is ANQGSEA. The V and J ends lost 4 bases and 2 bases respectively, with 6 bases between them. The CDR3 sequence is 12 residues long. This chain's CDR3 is CSVVNGNQPQHF. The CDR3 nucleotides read TGCAGCGTTGTAAATGGCAATCAGCCCCAGCATTTT.

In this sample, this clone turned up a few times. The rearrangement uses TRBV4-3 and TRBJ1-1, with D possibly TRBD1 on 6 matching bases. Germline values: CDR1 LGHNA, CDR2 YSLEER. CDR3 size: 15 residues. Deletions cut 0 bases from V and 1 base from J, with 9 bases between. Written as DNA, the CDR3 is TGCGCCAGCAGCCAAGATACAGGGTCGAACACTGAAGCTTTCTTT. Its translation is CASSQDTGSNTEAFF.

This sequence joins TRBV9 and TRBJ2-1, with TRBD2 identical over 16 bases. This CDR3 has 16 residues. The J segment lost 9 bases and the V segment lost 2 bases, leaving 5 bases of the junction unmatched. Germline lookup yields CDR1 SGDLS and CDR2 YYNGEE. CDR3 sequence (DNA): TGTGCCAGCAGCGTGGGACTAGCGGGGGGGGTCCCTGAGCAGTTCTTC. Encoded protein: CASSVGLAGGVPEQFF.

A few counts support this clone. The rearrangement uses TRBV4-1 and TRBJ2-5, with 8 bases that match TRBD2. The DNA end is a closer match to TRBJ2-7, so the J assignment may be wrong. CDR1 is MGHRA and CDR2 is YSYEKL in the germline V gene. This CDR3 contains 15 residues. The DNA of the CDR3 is TGCGCCAGCAGCCAAGATTCGGGAGGGCCCGACGAGCAGTACTTC. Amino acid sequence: CASSQDSGGPDEQYF.

The CDR3 protein is CASSGLSSYSNQPQHF. The DNA for the CDR3 is TGTGCCAGCAGTGGGTTATCGAGCTATAGCAATCAGCCCCAGCATTTT. J is TRBJ1-5 and V is TRBV6-1; D gene unclear. This CDR3 spans 16 amino acids. Per the germline V gene, CDR1 is MNHNS and CDR2 is SASEGT. The V end lost 4 bases, the J end lost 0 bases, and 13 bases lay between the germline ends.

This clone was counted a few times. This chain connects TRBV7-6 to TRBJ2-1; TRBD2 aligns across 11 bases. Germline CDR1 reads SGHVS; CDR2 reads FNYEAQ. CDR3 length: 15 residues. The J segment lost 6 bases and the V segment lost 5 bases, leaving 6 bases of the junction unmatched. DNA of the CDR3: TGTGCCAGCAGCCCGGGACTAGCGGATCTCAATGAGCAGTTCTTC. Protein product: CASSPGLADLNEQFF.

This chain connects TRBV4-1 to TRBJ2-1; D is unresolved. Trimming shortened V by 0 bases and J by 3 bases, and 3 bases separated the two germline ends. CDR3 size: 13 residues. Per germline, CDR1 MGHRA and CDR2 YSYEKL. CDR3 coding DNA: TGCGCCAGCAGCCAAGACAGCTACAATGAGCAGTTCTTC. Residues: CASSQDSYNEQFF.

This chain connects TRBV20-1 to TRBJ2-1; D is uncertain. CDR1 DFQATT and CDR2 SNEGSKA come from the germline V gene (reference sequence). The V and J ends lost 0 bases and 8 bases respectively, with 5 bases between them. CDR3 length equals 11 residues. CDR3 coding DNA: TGCAGTGCTAGAGAGAGCCATGAGCAGTTCTTC. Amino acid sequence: CSARESHEQFF.